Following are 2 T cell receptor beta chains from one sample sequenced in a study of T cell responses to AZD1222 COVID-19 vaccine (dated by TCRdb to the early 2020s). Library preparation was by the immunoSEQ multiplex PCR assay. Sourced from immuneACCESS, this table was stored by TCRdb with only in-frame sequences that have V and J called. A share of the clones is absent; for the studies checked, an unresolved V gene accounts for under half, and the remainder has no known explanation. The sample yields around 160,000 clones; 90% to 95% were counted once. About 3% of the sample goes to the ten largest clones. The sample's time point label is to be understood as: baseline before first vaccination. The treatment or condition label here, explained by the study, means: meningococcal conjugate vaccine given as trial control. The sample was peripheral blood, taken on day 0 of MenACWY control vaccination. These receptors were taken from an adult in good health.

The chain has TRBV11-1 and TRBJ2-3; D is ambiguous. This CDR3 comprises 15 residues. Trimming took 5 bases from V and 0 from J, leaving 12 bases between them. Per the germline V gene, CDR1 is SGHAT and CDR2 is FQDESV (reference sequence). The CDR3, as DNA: TGTGCCAGCAGCCCTCACAAGGTTAGCACAGATACGCAGTATTTT. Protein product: CASSPHKVSTDTQYF. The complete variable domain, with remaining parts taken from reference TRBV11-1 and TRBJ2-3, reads EAEVAQSPRYKITEKSQAVAFWCDPISGHATLYWYRQILGQGPELLVQFQDESVVDDSQLPKDRFSAERLKGVDSTLKIQPAELGDSAMYLCASSPHKVSTDTQYFGPGTRLTVL.

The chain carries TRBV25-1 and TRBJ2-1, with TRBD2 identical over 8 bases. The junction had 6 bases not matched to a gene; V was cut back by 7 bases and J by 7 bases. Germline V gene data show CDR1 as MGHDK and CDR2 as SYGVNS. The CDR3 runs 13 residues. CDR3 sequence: CASTLAGGNEQFF. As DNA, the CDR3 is TGTGCCAGCACTCTAGCGGGCGGAAATGAGCAGTTCTTC.